Below, 12 T cell receptor beta chains from the same sample are listed, as sequenced in a study of technical replicates of blood from a handful of donors. TCRdb keeps only in-frame clones here, not all; method: immunoSEQ multiplex PCR. The sample comprises approximately 78,000 clones, roughly 92% of which are singletons, and roughly 0.36% rests with the top ten. Sequences were obtained from T cells isolated from PBMCs. The receptors originated from a human donor in good health.

This chain links TRBV25-1 with TRBJ1-1, with D unclear. The CDR3 extends over 13 amino acids. Per the germline V gene, CDR1 is MGHDK and CDR2 is SYGVNS. Trimming removed 6 bases at V and 0 bases at J, with 8 bases between. The chain's CDR3 is CASRETMNTEAFF. Written as DNA, the CDR3 is TGTGCCAGCAGGGAGACGATGAACACTGAAGCTTTCTTT.

The chain combines TRBV28 with TRBJ2-7; possible D gene TRBD2, 6 bases. The V end lost 1 base, the J end lost 3 bases, and 16 bases lay between the germline ends. The length of the CDR3 is 16 residues. CDR1 and CDR2 from the germline V gene are MDHEN and SYDVKM. The CDR3 region has the DNA TGTGCCAGCAGTTTATTGGGCGGGGCCGACCACTACGAGCAGTACTTC. Its protein product is CASSLLGGADHYEQYF.

This chain links TRBV19 with TRBJ1-1, with 8 positions matching TRBD1. The CDR3 consists of 13 residues. Germline V gives CDR1 LNHDA, CDR2 SQIVND (reference sequence). Unmatched junction bases numbered 4, after V lost 6 bases and J lost 4 bases. The DNA for the CDR3 is TGTGCCAGTAGACACAGGGGGGTCACTGAAGCTTTCTTT. Translated: CASRHRGVTEAFF.

The chain carries TRBV6-5 and TRBJ1-1; possibly TRBD1 for D (6 bases). Per germline, CDR1 MNHEY and CDR2 SVGAGI. V lost 0 bases and J 13 bases, leaving 15 bases between the germline ends. This CDR3 comprises 13 residues. The CDR3 bases are TGTGCCAGCAGTTACTCGCAGGGGCGCCTCGGTTTCTTT. Its protein product is CASSYSQGRLGFF.

The chain is built from TRBV4-3 and TRBJ2-7; 7 nucleotides line up with TRBD1. The CDR3 has 14 amino acids. Germline V gene sequence: CDR1 LGHNA, CDR2 YSLEER. V gave up 2 bases and J gave up 2 bases; unmatched junction bases: 3. The CDR3 protein is CASSQLQGPYEQYF. CDR3 DNA sequence: TGCGCCAGCAGCCAATTACAGGGGCCCTACGAGCAGTACTTC.

V is TRBV5-1 and J is TRBJ1-1, with D tentatively TRBD1 (5 bases). V was cut by 4 bases and J by 4 bases, with 11 bases left in between. The germline CDR1 and CDR2 sequences are SGHRS and YFSETQ. CDR3 length equals 13 residues. CDR3 coding DNA: TGCGCCAGCAGCCCGGTCGGGGGCACTGAAGCTTTCTTT. It translates to CASSPVGGTEAFF.

This sequence joins TRBV7-2 and TRBJ2-4, with 7 bases lining up with TRBD1. Germline assignment: CDR1 SGHTA and CDR2 FQGNSA. The CDR3 is 13 residues long. The ends lost 8 bases at V and 1 base at J; junction bases unmatched: 2. CDR3 in amino acids: CASSQGAKNIQYF. The CDR3 DNA reads TGTGCCAGCTCACAGGGGGCCAAAAACATTCAGTACTTC.

This chain uses TRBV5-6 with TRBJ2-7; 7 bases match TRBD1. Germline loops: CDR1 SGHDT, CDR2 YYEEEE. With 4 bases clipped from V and 3 bases from J, the junction kept 7 bases outside the gene matches. The CDR3 covers 14 residues. The CDR3 protein is CASSHRDRHYEQYF. CDR3 coding DNA: TGTGCCAGCAGCCACCGGGACAGACACTACGAGCAGTACTTC.

The rearrangement links TRBV4-1 to TRBJ1-1; unclear D gene. CDR3 length: 14 amino acids. Germline V gene data show CDR1 as MGHRA and CDR2 as YSYEKL. The ends were cut back, 1 base at V and 2 bases at J, with 8 bases in the middle. The CDR3 DNA reads as TGCGCCAGCAGCCAAGTTGGGAGTAACACTGAAGCTTTCTTT. It encodes CASSQVGSNTEAFF.

The gene calls are TRBV27 and TRBJ2-1; TRBD1 aligns across 7 bases. With V trimmed by 2 bases and J by 2 bases, 0 bases remained unmatched. Germline-derived CDR1 and CDR2 are MNHEY and SMNVEV (reference sequence). The CDR3 extends over 14 amino acids. In DNA form, the CDR3 reads TGTGCCAGCAGTTTAGGGACAGCCTACAATGAGCAGTTCTTC. This encodes CASSLGTAYNEQFF.

J is TRBJ2-7 and V is TRBV5-4, with 11 bases matching TRBD1. The CDR3 is 15 residues long. Germline V gene lookup returns CDR1 SGHNT and CDR2 YYREEE (reference sequence). V gave up 3 bases and J gave up 3 bases; unmatched junction bases: 5. In nucleotides, the CDR3 is TGTGCCAGCAGCTCCCGGACAGGGGGCTTCTACGAGCAGTACTTC. Its protein product is CASSSRTGGFYEQYF.

The V and J genes are TRBV13 and TRBJ2-1; TRBD2 aligns across 11 bases. After removal of 1 base from V and 10 bases from J, the junction contained 6 bases not matched to a gene. The CDR3 loop spans 15 amino acids. The V gene's germline CDR1 is PRHDT and CDR2 FYEKMQ (reference sequence). Here the CDR3 reads CASSLELAGVREQFF. The CDR3 coding sequence is TGTGCCAGCAGCTTAGAACTAGCGGGAGTACGAGAGCAGTTCTTC.